A single sample is the source of the 23 T cell receptor beta chains below, sequenced in a study of blood T cells in healthy people across ages. Using a J-beta primer mix together with a sample-barcoded 5' primer, a second PCR was run for roughly 6 to 11 cycles. From the 5' RACE reads, TCRdb called clonotypes with MiXCR, one entry per CDR3 protein. This table has 700,000 to 950,000 distinct CDR3 sequences, 40% to 45% appearing once. Material for sequencing was blood. All receptors derive from a woman aged 55 to 70 in good health.

This clonotype was seen a handful of times. The chain combines TRBV6-2 or TRBV6-3 with TRBJ1-4; TRBD1 agrees at 7 bases. V trimming: 8 bases; J trimming: 8 bases; junction bases outside the gene matches: 17. This CDR3 comprises 16 residues. The germline gives CDR1 MNHEY, CDR2 SVGEGT. CDR3 residues: CASGAAGQHLGEKLFF. The CDR3 DNA sequence: TGTGCCAGCGGCGCGGCGGGACAGCATCTCGGAGAAAAACTGTTTTTT.

This clonotype was counted at least ten times. V and J are TRBV27 and TRBJ2-3; perhaps TRBD2 as D (7 bases). The ends were cut back, 5 bases at V and 2 bases at J, with 14 bases in the middle. This CDR3 is built from 15 residues. Germline CDR1 MNHEY, CDR2 SMNVEV (reference sequence). The CDR3 region is CASSRGGHNTDTQYF. The CDR3 DNA is TGTGCCAGCAGTCGCGGGGGCCATAACACAGATACGCAGTATTTT.

This clonotype appeared a single time. The V gene is TRBV30, the J gene TRBJ2-7; 9 bases match TRBD1. After removal of 0 bases from V and 2 bases from J, the junction contained 8 bases not matched to a gene. This CDR3 contains 16 residues. Germline V lookup: CDR1 GTSNPN, CDR2 SVGIG (reference sequence). CDR3 residues: CAWSVGYGTGTYEQYF. The CDR3 bases are TGTGCCTGGAGTGTAGGTTACGGGACAGGGACCTACGAGCAGTACTTC. The full variable domain, with the rest looked up from reference TRBV30 and TRBJ2-7, is SQTIHQWPATLVQPVGSPLSLECTVEGTSNPNLYWYRQAAGRGLQLLFYSVGIGQISSEVPQNLSASRPQDRQFILSSKKLLLSDSGFYLCAWSVGYGTGTYEQYFGPGTRLTVT.

This sequence joins TRBV29-1 and TRBJ2-5; D uncertain. V gave up 1 base and J gave up 5 bases, with 11 bases separating them. The CDR3 loop spans 13 amino acids. The V gene's germline CDR1 is SQVTM and CDR2 ANQGSEA. The CDR3 protein is CSVEVGVLETQYF. CDR3 sequence (DNA): TGCAGCGTTGAAGTCGGCGTGTTGGAGACCCAGTACTTC.

The genes are TRBV7-9 and TRBJ2-2; D may be TRBD1 (5 bases). The length of the CDR3 is 15 residues. Trimming shortened V by 3 bases and J by 2 bases, and 10 bases separated the two germline ends. Looked up from germline, CDR1 is SEHNR and CDR2 is FQNEAQ (reference sequence). The CDR3 coding sequence is TGTGCCAGCAGCTTCGGACAAGGAAACACCGGGGAGCTGTTTTTT. Translated, it gives CASSFGQGNTGELFF.

This clonotype was seen a handful of times. The V call is TRBV6-1, the J call TRBJ2-7, with a possible D match to TRBD2 (5 bases). CDR3 length equals 13 residues. The germline V gene has CDR1 MNHNS and CDR2 SASEGT. The ends were cut back, 7 bases at V and 5 bases at J, with 15 bases in the middle. DNA for the CDR3: TGTGCCAGCACCCAAGAATGGGGAGACGAGCAGTACTTC. Translating gives CASTQEWGDEQYF.

This clonotype was counted many times. The genes are TRBV15 and TRBJ2-5; 10 positions match TRBD2. This CDR3 is 17 amino acids long. J gave up 5 bases and V 5 bases, and 14 bases lay outside the gene matches. Germline CDR1 reads LNHNV; CDR2 reads YYDKDF (reference sequence). CDR3 protein: CATSSPKSGRAGETQYF. Written as DNA, the CDR3 is TGTGCCACCAGCTCCCCAAAGAGCGGGAGGGCCGGTGAGACCCAGTACTTC.

J is TRBJ2-7 and V is TRBV6-2 or TRBV6-3; the match to TRBD2 covers 8 bases. The V and J ends lost 5 bases and 3 bases, in that order; junction bases with no gene match: 12. This CDR3 region has 16 residues. Germline values: CDR1 MNHEY, CDR2 SVGEGT. CDR3 nucleotide sequence: TGTGCCAGCAGTCGAGGCTTTGGCGGGAGGTTCTACGAGCAGTACTTC. Protein: CASSRGFGGRFYEQYF.

The rearrangement joins TRBV5-1 to TRBJ1-1, with 11 positions matching TRBD1. Germline V CDR1 and CDR2: SGHRS, YFSETQ. The CDR3 is made up of 15 amino acids. With 4 bases clipped from V and 3 bases from J, the junction kept 5 bases outside the gene matches. CDR3 in amino acids: CASSPGQGEHTEAFF. CDR3 coding DNA: TGCGCCAGCAGCCCGGGACAGGGGGAGCACACTGAAGCTTTCTTT. The variable domain in full, with the rest retrieved from reference TRBV5-1 and TRBJ1-1, is KAGVTQTPRYLIKTRGQQVTLSCSPISGHRSVSWYQQTPGQGLQFLFEYFSETQRNKGNFPGRFSGRQFSNSRSEMNVSTLELGDSALYLCASSPGQGEHTEAFFGQGTRLTVV.

This clonotype has a handful of counts. The J gene is TRBJ1-5, the V gene TRBV3-1; D is unresolved. The CDR3 is 15 residues long. Trimming pared 1 base from V and 7 bases from J, leaving 14 bases between. The V gene's germline CDR1 is LGHDT and CDR2 YNNKEL (reference sequence). In DNA, the CDR3 is TGTGCCAGCAGCCAAGTGTCGGGCCTCCAACAGCCCCAGCATTTT. Encoded protein: CASSQVSGLQQPQHF.

This clonotype was seen many times. The chain carries TRBV29-1 and TRBJ2-5; 9 bases match TRBD1. V trimming: 3 bases; J trimming: 4 bases; junction bases outside the gene matches: 9. Germline CDR1 SQVTM, CDR2 ANQGSEA. The CDR3 totals 15 residues. The CDR3 reads CSVDVGTGRGETQYF. Here the CDR3 DNA reads TGCAGCGTTGACGTCGGGACAGGGAGAGGAGAGACCCAGTACTTC.

This clonotype showed up just once. The CDR3: CASSSGSRLTDTQYF. CDR3 DNA: TGTGCCAGCAGTTCGGGATCCCGGCTCACAGATACGCAGTATTTT. J is TRBJ2-3 and V is TRBV28; D possibly corresponds to TRBD2 (5 bases). V lost 4 bases and J lost 2, with 13 bases in between. The germline CDR1 and CDR2 sequences are MDHEN and SYDVKM. The CDR3 is 15 residues long. The full variable domain, with the rest looked up from reference TRBV28 and TRBJ2-3, is DVKVTQSSRYLVKRTGEKVFLECVQDMDHENMFWYRQDPGLGLRLIYFSYDVKMKEKGDIPEGYSVSREKKERFSLILESASTNQTSMYLCASSSGSRLTDTQYFGPGTRLTVL.

The rearrangement links TRBV5-6 to TRBJ1-2; D remains unclear. CDR3 size: 12 residues. V shed 2 bases and J shed 8 bases, with 10 bases lying between them. Per germline, CDR1 SGHDT and CDR2 YYEEEE. CDR3 coding DNA: TGTGCCAGCAGCTTAGTGGGTCGAGGCTACACCTTC. Protein: CASSLVGRGYTF. The full variable domain, with the rest looked up from reference TRBV5-6 and TRBJ1-2, is DAGVTQSPTHLIKTRGQQVTLRCSPKSGHDTVSWYQQALGQGPQFIFQYYEEEERQRGNFPDRFSGHQFPNYSSELNVNALLLGDSALYLCASSLVGRGYTFGSGTRLTVV.

The rearrangement uses TRBV12-3 or TRBV12-4 and TRBJ1-5, with TRBD1 as a possible D gene (6 bases). The CDR3 spans 16 residues. V shed 5 bases and J shed 7 bases, with 21 bases lying between them. As DNA, the CDR3 is TGTGCCAGCAGTCCCAAATTTCTGGGGGACAAACAGCCCCAGCATTTT. Its translation is CASSPKFLGDKQPQHF.

The chain uses TRBV6-6 and TRBJ1-1; a possible D gene is TRBD1 (6 bases). Trimming left V 5 bases short and J 2 bases short, with 12 bases between. In germline, CDR1 is MNHNY, CDR2 SVGAGI (reference sequence). This CDR3 has 14 residues. CDR3 amino acids: CASSGQIENTEAFF. CDR3 sequence (DNA): TGTGCCAGCAGTGGACAGATAGAAAACACTGAAGCTTTCTTT.

Only one count was recorded for this clonotype. The chain couples TRBV7-9 to TRBJ2-7, with D unresolved. Germline values: CDR1 SEHNR, CDR2 FQNEAQ (reference sequence). Trimming cost V 5 bases and J 7 bases, with 12 bases left between them. This CDR3 contains 12 residues. CDR3 loop: CASSVKRNEQYF. CDR3 nucleotides: TGTGCCAGCAGCGTTAAGAGGAATGAGCAGTACTTC.

The V gene is TRBV6-6, the J gene TRBJ2-5; the D gene is possibly TRBD2 (5 bases). The J call is in doubt because the DNA end fits TRBJ2-7 better. Germline CDR1 MNHNY, CDR2 SVGAGI (reference sequence). This CDR3 contains 14 residues. This CDR3 is CASSRSEGSREQYF. The DNA for the CDR3 is TGTGCCAGCAGCCGGAGCGAGGGTTCGCGCGAGCAGTACTTC.

This chain joins TRBV5-1 and TRBJ2-1; 7 bases are shared with TRBD1. This CDR3 is 16 amino acids long. Germline CDR1 is SGHRS and CDR2 is YFSETQ. The J segment lost 7 bases and the V segment lost 0 bases, leaving 10 bases of the junction unmatched. The chain's CDR3 is CASSLAGTERLNEQFF. The CDR3 DNA sequence: TGCGCCAGCAGCTTGGCCGGGACAGAGAGACTGAATGAGCAGTTCTTC.

This clonotype was seen more than once but under ten times. The CDR3 DNA reads TGTGCCAGCAGTTTTGACTACGACATTCAGTACTTC. Residues: CASSFDYDIQYF. The gene calls are TRBV12-3 or TRBV12-4 and TRBJ2-4, with D maybe TRBD2 (5 bases). V lost 3 bases to trimming and J lost 8 bases, with 8 bases between them. The CDR3 is made up of 12 amino acids.

The chain uses TRBV2 and TRBJ2-7; D is unclear. From germline, CDR1 is SNHLY and CDR2 FYNNEI. There are 13 residues in the CDR3. V dropped 10 bases and J dropped 3 bases, with 16 bases sitting between them. The CDR3 nucleotides are TGTGCCAAGAGGTGGACGGACCGCTACGAGCAGTACTTC. This codes for CAKRWTDRYEQYF.

The table lists this clonotype with a count of one. This chain joins TRBV9 and TRBJ2-1, with a tentative D call TRBD2 (5 bases). Trimming took 4 bases from V and 10 from J, leaving 27 bases between them. Germline V gene data show CDR1 as SGDLS and CDR2 as YYNGEE. The CDR3 consists of 17 residues. The CDR3 is CASSPRGSGITIQEQFF. CDR3 DNA sequence: TGTGCCAGCAGCCCCCGAGGGAGCGGAATTACAATTCAGGAGCAGTTCTTC.

This clonotype was detected only a few times. This rearrangement joins TRBV10-3 to TRBJ1-4, with a weak D call TRBD1 (5 bases). The CDR3 is made up of 15 amino acids. Germline V gene lookup returns CDR1 ENHRY and CDR2 SYGVKD. Trimming removed 10 bases at V and 4 bases at J, with 19 bases between. The CDR3 nucleotides are TGTGCCACAACCCCGGGGCAGCGAAATAATGAAAAACTGTTTTTT. Protein product: CATTPGQRNNEKLFF.

In this sample, this clonotype turned up once. V usage is TRBV12-3 or TRBV12-4 and J usage is TRBJ2-5, with 7 bases matching TRBD2. The CDR3 loop spans 16 amino acids. The V and J ends lost 0 bases and 4 bases, in that order; junction bases with no gene match: 8. For the CDR3, the DNA is TGTGCCAGCAGTTTAGCGGTGGGAGGGCCACGAGAGACCCAGTACTTC. Its protein product is CASSLAVGGPRETQYF.